This TCR beta chain came from a study of shared clonotypes between healthy human individuals. The study, taken as a whole, reports: The naive CD4 repertoires of a few donors were compared, and approximately 5% of clonotypes were shared. Some clonotypes were shared by all four sorted-subset donors, while others were not shared. The non-shared ones had lower generation probabilities than the shared ones.

Naive CD8 cells lacked CD45RO and underwent positive selection for CCR7, leaving out terminally differentiated effector memory CD45RA+ cells. Everyone who donated was a Caucasian adult who lived in Nashville, Tennessee. Concerning this clone itself: Its antigen is unidentified.

The method was immunoSEQ multiplex PCR; TCRdb's version includes in-frame clones alone and lacks a portion of them. The sample shows millions of clones, approximately 94% of them seen only once. V was pared by 6 bases and J by 3 bases, with 14 bases between. From germline, CDR1 is MNHEY and CDR2 SVGAGI. The length of the CDR3 is 14 residues. This sequence joins TRBV6-5 and TRBJ2-5; D perhaps matches TRBD2 (6 bases). This receptor was taken from a young man in good health. Sequenced input: naive CD8+ T cells sorted from blood. In nucleotides, the CDR3 is TGTGCCAGCAGCCCGAGCGGGCCTAAAGAGACCCAGTACTTC. Amino acid sequence: CASSPSGPKETQYF.